Each of the 15 T cell receptor beta chains below was sequenced from the same sample in a study of identical twins. TCRdb passed the 5' RACE reads through MiXCR, listing each CDR3 protein once. This table holds 700,000 to 950,000 distinct CDR3 sequences, approximately 13% found once. The same data also contributed to another study, on yellow fever vaccine responses in identical twins.

Sequenced: PBMCs. These receptors were taken from a young woman in good health.

This clonotype turned up a few times. The CDR3 sequence is CASSLAGPWYTQYF. CDR3 coding DNA: TGTGCCAGCAGTTTGGCGGGGCCGTGGTATACGCAGTATTTT. The J gene is TRBJ2-3, the V gene TRBV12-3 or TRBV12-4, with a weak D call TRBD2 (6 bases). The V end was cut by 3 bases, the J end by 7 bases, with 14 bases between. This CDR3 is 14 amino acids long.

This clonotype was detected only a few times. This rearrangement joins TRBV12-3 or TRBV12-4 to TRBJ2-3; 8 nucleotides line up with TRBD2. V trimming: 5 bases; J trimming: 0 bases; junction bases outside the gene matches: 7. CDR3 length: 16 residues. CDR3 nucleotide sequence: TGTGCCAGCAGTCCGGTAGCGGGAAGTAGCACAGATACGCAGTATTTT. This gives the protein CASSPVAGSSTDTQYF.

The chain couples TRBV10-3 to TRBJ2-5; D is undetermined. Germline loops: CDR1 ENHRY, CDR2 SYGVKD. CDR3 size: 13 residues. V lost 8 bases and J 1 base, leaving 11 bases between the germline ends. The CDR3 loop is CAIAVNLQETQYF. The CDR3 DNA sequence: TGTGCCATCGCCGTTAACCTCCAAGAGACCCAGTACTTC.

This clonotype was found many times. The rearrangement joins TRBV5-1 to TRBJ2-5, with D possibly TRBD2 on 5 matching bases. V was cut by 3 bases and J by 5 bases, with 14 bases left in between. Germline values: CDR1 SGHRS, CDR2 YFSETQ. This CDR3 comprises 14 residues. The CDR3 DNA is TGCGCCAGCAGCTCAGACTACAGTTGGGAGACCCAGTACTTC. It yields the protein CASSSDYSWETQYF.

J is TRBJ2-6 and V is TRBV5-1; D not resolved. Trimming removed 0 bases at V and 0 bases at J, with 10 bases between. CDR3 length: 17 amino acids. Germline V CDR1 and CDR2: SGHRS, YFSETQ. CDR3 loop: CASSLGPTSSGANVLTF. CDR3 sequence (DNA): TGCGCCAGCAGCTTGGGACCGACGTCCTCTGGGGCCAACGTCCTGACTTTC.

There are a few counts of this clonotype. The chain joins TRBV7-9 to TRBJ1-6; D gene uncertain. Germline lookup yields CDR1 SEHNR and CDR2 FQNEAQ (reference sequence). This CDR3 region has 13 residues. V was trimmed by 5 bases and J by 11 bases, leaving 13 bases between them. CDR3 sequence (DNA): TGTGCCAGCAGCCCAGCGTGGGTTACACCCCTCCACTTT. Protein sequence: CASSPAWVTPLHF.

The rearrangement uses TRBV20-1 and TRBJ1-1; D gene uncertain. Trimming took 5 bases from V and 4 from J, leaving 14 bases between them. The CDR3 runs to 13 residues. CDR1 DFQATT and CDR2 SNEGSKA come from the germline V gene (reference sequence). CDR3 nucleotides: TGCAGTGCTTCCGCTGGGGAGGCCACTGAAGCTTTCTTT. Protein sequence: CSASAGEATEAFF.

There are many counts of this clonotype. The rearrangement uses TRBV21-1 and TRBJ2-3; no check of the table's D call, TRBD2, against the DNA was made. TRBV21-1 is a recognized pseudogene. This CDR3 spans 16 amino acids. The CDR3 DNA reads as TGTGCCAGCAGCAAAGGACTAGCGGGGGGGGTAGATACGCAGTATTTT. The encoded protein is CASSKGLAGGVDTQYF.

This clonotype turned up a few times. The V gene is TRBV20-1, the J gene TRBJ2-3; tentatively, D is TRBD1 or TRBD2 (6 bases each). The CDR3 is 14 amino acids. Germline loops: CDR1 DFQATT, CDR2 SNEGSKA (reference sequence). The V end lost 7 bases, the J end lost 1 base, and 15 bases lay between the germline ends. The DNA for the CDR3 is TGCAGTGGGGGGGCTCGCGGGGGCACAGATACGCAGTATTTT. Amino acid sequence: CSGGARGGTDTQYF.

The J gene is TRBJ2-2, the V gene TRBV24-1, with 7 bases lining up with TRBD2. The V gene end was trimmed by 4 bases and the J gene end by 4 bases; junction bases not matched to a gene: 8. The germline gives CDR1 KGHDR, CDR2 SFDVKD. There are 16 residues in the CDR3. The CDR3 protein is CATSDPRRGVTGELFF. The DNA for the CDR3 is TGTGCCACCAGTGACCCCCGACGGGGGGTCACCGGGGAGCTGTTTTTT.

This clonotype occurred many times. The chain links TRBV5-1 to TRBJ2-2; 7 bases agree with TRBD1. V shed 5 bases, J shed 5 bases, and the junction held 15 bases outside the gene matches. The CDR3 runs 17 residues. Germline V CDR1 and CDR2: SGHRS, YFSETQ. CDR3 DNA: TGCGCCAGCAGACGCCAAAAGGGGACAGTAGATACCGGGGAGCTGTTTTTT. Residues: CASRRQKGTVDTGELFF.

This clonotype was found a few times. The chain links TRBV5-1 to TRBJ2-1, with D possibly matching TRBD1 (5 bases). V dropped 0 bases and J dropped 1 base, with 8 bases sitting between them. The CDR3 runs to 15 residues. Per the germline V gene, CDR1 is SGHRS and CDR2 is YFSETQ. The CDR3 region is CASSLGQQSYNEQFF. In DNA, the CDR3 is TGCGCCAGCAGCTTGGGACAGCAATCCTACAATGAGCAGTTCTTC.

The chain links TRBV20-1 to TRBJ2-3; D call uncertain. The CDR3 totals 12 residues. The V end was cut by 4 bases, the J end by 8 bases, with 13 bases between. Germline lookup yields CDR1 DFQATT and CDR2 SNEGSKA (reference sequence). CDR3 protein: CSANPVGSTQYF. CDR3 sequence (DNA): TGCAGTGCTAATCCCGTAGGATCTACGCAGTATTTT.

This sequence joins TRBV20-1 and TRBJ2-1, with D perhaps TRBD1 or TRBD2 (5 bases each). Germline V gene data show CDR1 as DFQATT and CDR2 as SNEGSKA (reference sequence). V shed 6 bases and J shed 2 bases, with 14 bases lying between them. CDR3 size: 14 residues. The CDR3 loop is CSAFGSGPYNEQFF. CDR3 DNA sequence: TGCAGTGCGTTTGGGTCGGGGCCCTACAATGAGCAGTTCTTC.

The chain joins TRBV4-1 to TRBJ2-6; D is uncertain. CDR3 size: 20 residues. Germline loops: CDR1 MGHRA, CDR2 YSYEKL. V was trimmed by 0 bases and J by 4 bases, leaving 22 bases between them. For the CDR3, the DNA is TGCGCCAGCAGCCAAGATCGTGCGCATCTTTCTGCTTACGGGGCCAACGTCCTGACTTTC. This gives the protein CASSQDRAHLSAYGANVLTF.